A selection of T cell receptor beta chains follows, all from one sample in a study of T cell repertoires in cytomegalovirus infection. TCRdb re-called the reads with MiXCR, one entry per CDR3 protein. In the table there are about 100,000 distinct CDR3 sequences, approximately 17% of which are singletons. The sequenced sample was PBMCs. All receptors derive from a human donor in good health (CMV status not recorded). Some clones in this sample may be carry-over from other donors' samples. The conserved cysteine and the conserved F or W are not part of the CDR3 here. A D gene is named only where the DNA matches it firmly.

D | V | length | CDR3
TRBD1 | TRBV19 | 15 | ASSTRPGQSTNYGYT
TRBD1 | TRBV7-6 | 13 | ASSGGQGPGNTIY
NA | TRBV4-1 | 14 | ASSQPRGPGDEKLF
NA | TRBV5-1 | 13 | ASGQWTDRTGELF
TRBD2 | TRBV7-6 | 13 | ASSLMTSVRETQY
TRBD2 | TRBV11-2 | 13 | ASSPSGGDSDTQY
NA | TRBV12-3/TRBV12-4 | 12 | ASSPTGISKPQH
NA | TRBV12-3/TRBV12-4 | 12 | ASSYGQGTYEQY
TRBD2 | TRBV20-1 | 13 | SGTSGSFSTDTQY
NA | TRBV7-6 | 11 | ASSFNRAETQY
TRBD1 | TRBV19 | 14 | ASSKIPGQGVGEAF
NA | TRBV7-2 | 19 | ASSLGGGDPRGTSGANVLT
TRBD1 | TRBV7-2 | 12 | ASSPGQRNTEAF
NA | TRBV20-1 | 13 | SARASRLMNTEAF
NA | TRBV12-3/TRBV12-4 | 12 | ASSPHDHTDTQY
TRBD1 | TRBV5-1 | 12 | ASSTGTGNEKLF
NA | TRBV27 | 10 | ACAQGTGELF
NA | TRBV4-3 | 13 | ASSLSGKSDGEQF
TRBD2 | TRBV20-1 | 15 | SANTGRVGLAKNIQY
TRBD2 | TRBV7-3 | 15 | ASSLSPRGGSTGELF
TRBD2 | TRBV28 | 14 | ASTAPAGGLPYEQY
NA | TRBV7-6 | 10 | ASSLARDTQY
NA | TRBV7-9 | 11 | ASSLSGIGELF
TRBD2 | TRBV20-1 | 14 | SARDLFAGDVETQY
TRBD1 | TRBV6-5 | 13 | ASSSSLDRGTEAF
NA | TRBV5-5 | 9 | ASSTNYEAF
TRBD1 | TRBV2 | 15 | ASSEGQGISGANVLT
NA | TRBV12-3/TRBV12-4 | 12 | ASSTTGHNQPQH
NA | TRBV6-4 | 14 | ASSDSRIRTLGEQY
NA | TRBV7-6 | 14 | ASSLLGTVNTGELF